This TCR beta chain was recovered during a study of T cells in localized non-small cell lung cancer. The study, taken as a whole, reports: Highest T cell clonality was seen in uninvolved adjacent lung, surpassing that measured in tumor. Prolonged overall survival went with higher T cell density in the blood. Within adjacent lung there appeared a median about 54 of the top 100 tumor clones. Heterogeneity within the tumor remains possible, as just one region underwent sequencing.

Profiling relied on immunoSEQ multiplex PCR, and the TCRdb table lists in-frame clones only, not all of them. This sample has tens of thousands of clones; about 86% occur once, and the top ten carry less than 9%. As to this clone: Its antigen remains unknown.

With 2 bases removed from V and 2 bases from J, the gap between germline ends came to 9 bases. Germline CDR1 reads SEHNR; CDR2 reads FQNEAQ (reference sequence). The CDR3 extends over 14 amino acids. The specimen comprised peripheral blood, sampled before any cancer treatment. The chain is built from TRBV7-9 and TRBJ2-5, with D perhaps TRBD2 (6 bases). This receptor was identified in a woman aged 18-49 years with stage III lung adenocarcinoma. As DNA, the CDR3 is TGTGCCAGCAGCTTACCAGGGAGGCAAGAGACCCAGTACTTC. It is translated as CASSLPGRQETQYF.